Listed below are T cell receptor beta chains from one sample, sequenced in a study of blood T cell repertoires in COVID-19. Method: immunoSEQ multiplex PCR; TCRdb's copy keeps in-frame clones and lacks some. The table lists 380,000 or so clones, roughly 90% of them singletons. Sequenced material: PBMCs or T cells enriched from blood (not recorded which). The receptors here all came from a woman in her twenties or thirties with acute COVID-19. Each CDR3 is given with its conserved first and last residue. The D gene is left open where the match is weak. Clone size appears in some rows only: once, few, many, or a class for an expanded clone.

v_call	d_call	j_call	clone_size	cdr3_aa	cdr3_nt
TRBV13	TRBD2	TRBJ2-1	.	CASSFGGADNEQFF	TGTGCCAGCAGCTTCGGGGGGGCGGACAATGAGCAGTTCTTC
TRBV12-3/TRBV12-4	.	TRBJ1-1	once	CASSLEQYAFF	TGTGCCAGCAGTTTAGAACAGTATGCTTTCTTT
TRBV5-8	.	TRBJ1-2	.	CASMGRASYGYTF	TGTGCCAGCATGGGCAGGGCATCCTATGGCTACACCTTC
TRBV30	.	TRBJ1-4	.	CAWNRGNEKLFF	TGTGCCTGGAATAGGGGAAATGAAAAACTGTTTTTT
TRBV4-1	.	TRBJ2-1	.	CASSQRVSEQFF	TGCGCCAGCAGCCAAAGAGTGAGTGAGCAGTTCTTC
TRBV6-5	TRBD2	TRBJ2-7	few	CASSYSPQRGTQYF	TGTGCCAGCAGTTACTCACCCCAGCGGGGGACGCAGTACTTC
TRBV2	.	TRBJ1-1	.	CASRPGGYTEAFF	TGTGCCAGCAGGCCCGGAGGGTACACTGAAGCTTTCTTT
TRBV4-2	TRBD2	TRBJ2-7	.	CASSQVSSGGLTYEQYF	TGTGCCAGCAGCCAAGTATCTAGCGGGGGCCTAACCTACGAGCAGTACTTC
TRBV7-9	TRBD1	TRBJ1-5	.	CASSSTGGHQPQHF	TGTGCCAGCAGCTCCACAGGGGGGCATCAGCCCCAGCATTTT
TRBV18	TRBD2	TRBJ2-1	.	CASSPPSAGGYNEQFF	TGTGCCAGCTCACCACCGTCGGCGGGGGGTTACAATGAGCAGTTCTTC
TRBV5-1	.	TRBJ2-7	.	CASRAAASSYEQYF	TGCGCCAGCAGAGCGGCTGCAAGCTCCTACGAGCAGTACTTC
TRBV10-3	.	TRBJ1-1	.	CAISQVTGMNTEAFF	TGTGCCATCAGCCAAGTGACAGGTATGAACACTGAAGCTTTCTTT
TRBV9	.	TRBJ2-1	once	CASSVVSSSYNEQFF	TGTGCCAGCAGCGTAGTTTCGAGCTCCTACAATGAGCAGTTCTTC
TRBV7-3	.	TRBJ2-5	once	CASSLTRDETQYF	TGTGCCAGCAGCTTAACACGGGATGAGACCCAGTACTTC
TRBV18	.	TRBJ1-1	.	CASSPAGENTEAFF	TGTGCCAGCTCACCAGCGGGTGAGAACACTGAAGCTTTCTTT
TRBV11-1	TRBD1	TRBJ2-7	once	CASSLGGTGTREQYF	TGTGCCAGCAGCTTAGGCGGGACAGGTACTCGGGAGCAGTACTTC
TRBV25-1	TRBD1	TRBJ1-2	once	CASSDRGYGYTF	TGTGCCAGCAGTGACAGGGGGTATGGCTACACCTTC
TRBV20-1	.	TRBJ1-3	.	CSASPTSGNTIYF	TGCAGTGCTAGTCCGACTTCTGGAAACACCATATATTTT
TRBV6-5	TRBD1	TRBJ1-2	.	CASSYGQGAGYTF	TGTGCCAGCAGTTATGGGCAGGGGGCTGGCTACACCTTC
TRBV19	.	TRBJ1-2	.	CASSIDLVGRGNYGYTF	TGTGCCAGTAGTATAGATCTTGTGGGACGGGGGAACTATGGCTACACCTTC
TRBV24-1	.	TRBJ2-2	.	CATSDFRRDPTNTGELFF	TGTGCCACCAGTGATTTTAGGCGGGACCCCACGAACACCGGGGAGCTGTTTTTT
TRBV29-1	.	TRBJ2-7	.	CSAKTGEGREQYF	TGCAGCGCCAAGACAGGGGAGGGTCGCGAGCAGTACTTC
TRBV11-2	TRBD2	TRBJ2-7	.	CASMGGALFEQYF	TGTGCCAGCATGGGAGGGGCACTATTCGAGCAGTACTTC
TRBV24-1	TRBD2	TRBJ2-3	few	CATSDRLLAGGTDTQYF	TGTGCCACCAGTGACCGATTACTAGCGGGGGGAACAGATACGCAGTATTTT
TRBV3-1/TRBV3-2	TRBD2	TRBJ2-7	.	CASSQGTSGSSYEQYF	TGTGCCAGCAGCCAAGGGACTAGCGGATCCTCCTACGAGCAGTACTTC
TRBV5-5	.	TRBJ1-1	once	CASSLAQAGNGPAFF	TGTGCCAGCAGCTTAGCTCAGGCAGGGAATGGACCAGCTTTCTTT